The rows below give T cell receptor beta chains drawn from one sample of a study of follicular helper T cells after annual influenza vaccination. The method was immunoSEQ multiplex PCR; TCRdb's version includes in-frame clones alone and lacks a portion of them. The data contain about 1,400 clones, roughly 78% of them singletons. The input for sequencing was CXCR5+ CD38+ circulating T follicular helper cells from blood, taken 7 days after influenza vaccination. Receptor source: an adult who received the influenza vaccine. Both conserved end residues are part of each CDR3. A D gene is named only where the DNA matches it firmly. Rows give clone size only sometimes, using once, few, many, or a class for an expanded clone.

v_call,clone_size,d_call,j_call,cdr3_aa,cdr3_nt
TRBV6-5,-,-,TRBJ2-6,CASSQQESGANVLTF,TGTGCCAGCAGCCAGCAGGAATCTGGGGCCAACGTCCTGACTTTC
TRBV18,-,TRBD1,TRBJ1-3,CASSWDRATSGNTIYF,TGTGCCAGCTCTTGGGACAGGGCAACCTCTGGAAACACCATATATTTT
TRBV2,-,-,TRBJ1-2,CASSPRLGTNYGYTF,TGTGCCAGCAGTCCCCGTCTGGGAACTAACTATGGCTACACCTTC
TRBV12-5,-,-,TRBJ1-5,CASGSRWWGNQPQHF,TGTGCTAGTGGCTCGCGGTGGTGGGGCAATCAGCCCCAGCATTTT
TRBV7-9,-,TRBD1,TRBJ1-1,CASSPGTVNTEAFF,TGTGCCAGCTCTCCCGGGACAGTGAACACTGAAGCTTTCTTT
TRBV2,-,-,TRBJ2-1,CASSDYLGNEQFF,TGTGCCAGCAGTGATTACCTGGGGAATGAGCAGTTCTTC
TRBV11-2,-,TRBD1,TRBJ1-5,CASSSQGVHFAYQPQHF,TGTGCCAGCAGCTCACAGGGGGTCCACTTCGCCTATCAGCCCCAGCATTTT
TRBV5-4,-,TRBD1,TRBJ2-1,CASSLGQGAWNEQFF,TGTGCCAGCAGCTTGGGACAGGGGGCATGGAATGAGCAGTTCTTC
TRBV2,-,-,TRBJ2-7,CASRKSAGYEQYF,TGTGCCAGCAGGAAAAGTGCAGGCTACGAGCAGTACTTC
TRBV15,-,TRBD1,TRBJ1-4,CATSRGPGQKNEKLFF,TGTGCCACCAGCAGAGGCCCGGGACAGAAGAATGAAAAACTGTTTTTT
TRBV28,-,-,TRBJ2-6,CASSLKGPSTAGANVLTF,TGTGCCAGCAGCCTAAAGGGGCCATCCACCGCTGGGGCCAACGTCCTGACTTTC
TRBV23-1,-,-,TRBJ1-6,CASSQSLGYPENSPLHF,TGCGCCAGCAGTCAATCGTTAGGGTACCCAGAGAATTCACCCCTCCACTTT
TRBV27,-,TRBD1,TRBJ2-7,CASRGQGLSYEQYF,TGTGCCAGCAGGGGACAGGGTTTATCCTACGAGCAGTACTTC
TRBV7-9,-,-,TRBJ2-2,CASSDNKRATGELFF,TGTGCCAGCAGCGACAATAAGAGGGCCACCGGGGAGCTGTTTTTT
TRBV30,few,TRBD1,TRBJ1-5,CAWSIRKGQAGNQPQHF,TGTGCCTGGAGTATCCGGAAGGGACAGGCCGGGAATCAGCCCCAGCATTTT
TRBV19,-,-,TRBJ2-1,CASSNRAGDEQFF,TGTGCCAGTAGTAACAGGGCGGGGGATGAGCAGTTCTTC
TRBV4-1,-,-,TRBJ1-1,CASSQGPTNTEAFF,TGCGCCAGCAGCCAGGGACCGACGAACACTGAAGCTTTCTTT
TRBV10-3,-,-,TRBJ2-3,CAISDLDTQYF,TGTGCCATCAGTGACCTAGATACGCAGTATTTT
TRBV30,once,TRBD1,TRBJ1-6,CAWSGRTGVGSPLHF,TGTGCCTGGAGCGGGAGGACAGGGGTTGGTTCACCCCTCCACTTT
TRBV12-1,-,-,TRBJ2-7,CASSHTRPMSHGEQYF,TGTGCCAGCAGCCACACGAGGCCGATGTCCCACGGCGAGCAGTACTTC
TRBV4-2,-,TRBD2,TRBJ2-5,CASSQGLAANQETQYF,TGTGCCAGCAGCCAAGGACTAGCGGCCAACCAAGAGACCCAGTACTTC
TRBV29-1,-,-,TRBJ1-2,CSVAWGSGYTF,TGTAGCGTTGCTTGGGGAAGCGGCTACACCTTC
TRBV6-1,-,-,TRBJ2-1,CASSGGAPINEQFF,TGTGCCAGCAGTGGAGGGGCCCCCATCAATGAGCAGTTCTTC
TRBV2,once,-,TRBJ2-1,CASSEVVSSYNEQFF,TGTGCCAGCAGTGAAGTAGTAAGCTCCTACAATGAGCAGTTCTTC
TRBV5-1,-,TRBD2,TRBJ2-3,CASSFSGGSSDTQYF,TGCGCCAGCAGCTTTAGCGGGGGTTCGTCAGATACGCAGTATTTT
TRBV5-1,-,-,TRBJ1-1,CASSLVGHGDTEAFF,TGCGCCAGCAGCTTGGTGGGACATGGGGACACTGAAGCTTTCTTT
TRBV28,-,-,TRBJ1-2,CASSLNTPNYGYTF,TGTGCCAGCAGCTTAAATACCCCTAACTATGGCTACACCTTC
TRBV4-2,-,TRBD2,TRBJ2-1,CASSQDTSGVLNEQFF,TGTGCCAGCAGCCAAGATACTAGCGGGGTACTCAATGAGCAGTTCTTC
TRBV28,-,-,TRBJ2-5,CASSPPTDPETQYF,TGTGCCAGCAGTCCCCCCACTGACCCAGAGACCCAGTACTTC
TRBV7-2,-,-,TRBJ2-7,CASLDGADSYEQYF,TGTGCCAGCCTGGATGGAGCAGACTCCTACGAGCAGTACTTC
TRBV18,-,TRBD1,TRBJ1-3,CASSPPTGVGGNTIYF,TGTGCCAGCTCACCACCGACAGGGGTCGGTGGAAACACCATATATTTT
TRBV21-1,-,-,TRBJ2-2,CASSKLGIGELFF,TGTGCCAGCAGCAAACTAGGAATCGGGGAGCTGTTTTTT
TRBV7-9,-,-,TRBJ1-1,CASTAGGRTEAFF,TGTGCCAGCACTGCCGGGGGGAGGACTGAAGCTTTCTTT
TRBV2,-,TRBD1,TRBJ2-1,CASSGLGQTYNEQFF,TGTGCCAGCAGTGGTCTGGGACAGACCTACAATGAGCAGTTCTTC
TRBV30,-,TRBD2,TRBJ2-1,CAWSPNHLAGTRQFF,TGTGCCTGGAGTCCAAACCATCTAGCGGGAACACGGCAGTTCTTC
TRBV5-1,few,-,TRBJ2-7,CASSLIESSYEQYF,TGCGCCAGCAGCTTGATAGAGAGCTCCTACGAGCAGTACTTC
TRBV11-2,-,TRBD1,TRBJ2-1,CASSPIDRGLGNEQFF,TGTGCCAGCAGCCCCATCGACAGGGGGCTGGGCAATGAGCAGTTCTTC
TRBV28,-,TRBD2,TRBJ2-3,CASSSPGRLAGVTDTQYF,TGTGCCAGCAGTTCCCCGGGGAGGCTAGCGGGGGTCACAGATACGCAGTATTTT
TRBV5-5,-,TRBD2,TRBJ2-6,CASSLTPPSSGGSGANVLTF,TGTGCCAGCAGCCTTACCCCCCCCTCTAGCGGGGGCTCTGGGGCCAACGTCCTGACTTTC
TRBV18,-,-,TRBJ2-5,CASSFGEQETQYF,TGTGCCAGCTCATTCGGGGAACAAGAGACCCAGTACTTC
TRBV2,-,-,TRBJ2-1,CASSYSYEQFF,TGTGCCAGCAGCTACTCTTATGAGCAGTTCTTC
TRBV30,-,-,TRBJ2-5,CAWSGGGRSAYTNQETQYF,TGTGCCTGGAGTGGGGGGGGGCGTTCCGCTTACACAAACCAAGAGACCCAGTACTTC
TRBV7-2,-,-,TRBJ1-4,CASGSGVSGKLFF,TGTGCCAGCGGATCAGGGGTTTCGGGAAAACTGTTTTTT
TRBV2,-,-,TRBJ1-1,CASSRLGPSTEAFF,TGTGCCAGCAGTAGGCTGGGGCCGAGCACTGAAGCTTTCTTT
TRBV2,few,-,TRBJ1-5,CASSVWGANQPQHF,TGTGCCAGCAGTGTTTGGGGAGCGAATCAGCCCCAGCATTTT
TRBV28,-,-,TRBJ1-5,CASSLSAQPQHF,TGTGCCAGCAGTTTGAGCGCCCAGCCCCAGCATTTT
TRBV7-2,once,TRBD1,TRBJ2-4,CASSLATGGNIQYF,TGTGCCAGCAGCTTAGCAACAGGGGGCAACATTCAGTACTTC
TRBV6-6,-,-,TRBJ1-2,CASSYLAAPNYGYTF,TGTGCCAGCAGTTACTTAGCAGCTCCTAACTATGGCTACACCTTC
TRBV2,-,-,TRBJ1-1,CASGDRLGSTEAFF,TGTGCCAGCGGCGACAGGCTGGGGAGCACTGAAGCTTTCTTT
TRBV6-5,-,-,TRBJ1-1,CASSYDGSTEAFF,TGTGCCAGCAGTTACGATGGGTCCACTGAAGCTTTCTTT
TRBV2,once,TRBD1,TRBJ2-3,CASSEGTGFSTDTQYF,TGTGCCAGCAGTGAAGGGACAGGGTTTAGCACAGATACGCAGTATTTT
TRBV28,-,-,TRBJ2-4,CASKPHSGVPVQYF,TGTGCCAGCAAGCCCCACTCCGGAGTCCCAGTTCAGTACTTC
TRBV30,-,-,TRBJ1-6,CAWSVGQNSPLHF,TGTGCCTGGAGTGTAGGGCAGAATTCACCCCTCCACTTT
TRBV7-2,few,-,TRBJ2-5,CASSLGPGAAPQQTQYF,TGTGCCAGCAGCTTAGGGCCGGGTGCGGCGCCCCAACAGACCCAGTACTTC
TRBV11-2,-,-,TRBJ1-5,CASSLVNGDNQPQHF,TGTGCCAGCAGCTTAGTAAACGGAGACAATCAGCCCCAGCATTTT
TRBV30,-,TRBD1,TRBJ2-7,CAWDLGTGTYEQYF,TGTGCCTGGGACCTTGGGACAGGAACCTACGAGCAGTACTTC
TRBV30,-,-,TRBJ1-6,CAWSDGQSYNSPLHF,TGTGCCTGGAGCGACGGGCAGTCCTATAATTCACCCCTCCACTTT
TRBV5-1,-,TRBD2,TRBJ2-1,CASSSGLAGRSNEQFF,TGCGCCAGCAGCTCTGGACTAGCGGGGAGAAGCAATGAGCAGTTCTTC
TRBV28,once,-,TRBJ1-1,CASSGTTVNTEAFF,TGTGCCAGCAGTGGCACGACAGTGAACACTGAAGCTTTCTTT